This T cell receptor beta chain was captured by sequencing in a study of blood T cells in healthy people across ages. Study-level results: The diversity estimates, figures obtained from one million T cells, were considered underestimates.

V trimming: 7 bases; J trimming: 4 bases; junction bases outside the gene matches: 7. This CDR3 is built from 14 residues. The germline V gene has CDR1 DFQATT and CDR2 SNEGSKA (reference sequence). For this clonotype: Its antigen is currently unknown.

A J-beta primer mix and a sample-barcoded 5' primer were used in a second PCR of roughly 6 to 11 cycles. In TCRdb, the 5' RACE reads were re-called with MiXCR into one record per CDR3 protein. The sample has some 1 million distinct CDR3 sequences; under 45% are singletons. The chain combines TRBV20-1 with TRBJ2-3; 11 bases align to TRBD2. This TCR derives from a woman aged 60-75 years in good health. The sample was blood. The CDR3 bases are TGCAGTGGGACCCCTAGCGGGAGGTCAGATACGCAGTATTTT. Protein product: CSGTPSGRSDTQYF.